This TCR beta chain emerged from a study of identical twins. TCRdb called the 5' RACE reads again in MiXCR, with one record for every CDR3 protein. The sample holds a few hundred thousand distinct CDR3 sequences, under 9% seen once. Germline CDR1 reads DFQATT; CDR2 reads SNEGSKA (reference sequence). Unmatched junction bases numbered 3, after V lost 3 bases and J lost 4 bases. CDR3 length: 15 residues. The table lists this clonotype with a few counts. These sequences were also reported in another study, on yellow fever vaccine responses in identical twins.

This TCR came from a woman in her late teens or twenties in good health. The chain uses TRBV20-1 and TRBJ2-2; TRBD2 aligns across 12 bases. Sequenced material: memory (CD45RO+) T cells sorted from blood. The CDR3 sequence: CSASTSGGRTGELFF. The CDR3 coding sequence is TGCAGTGCTAGTACTAGCGGGGGGCGCACCGGGGAGCTGTTTTTT.